These T cell receptor beta chains were read from a single sample in a study of cytomegalovirus exposure and HLA in healthy donors. This table comes from immunoSEQ multiplex PCR, and its TCRdb copy is limited to in-frame clones, with some not included. The top ten clones hold more than 8.5% of a sample with around 160,000 clones, approximately 84% of them seen once. The sequenced sample consisted of PBMCs. The receptors derive from a man aged 25 to 45 in good health and CMV-seropositive. Each CDR3 is given with its conserved first and last residue. The order of the fields is clone size, CDR3 length, D gene, V gene, J gene, CDR3 DNA, CDR3 protein. A D gene is named only where the DNA matches it firmly. Clone size is shown for a subset of rows, as once, few, many or a class of expanded clone.

abundance: NA
len: 14
d_gene: NA
v_gene: TRBV19
j_gene: TRBJ1-1
CDR3nt: TGTGCCAGTAGTATAAGAGCAGGGGTCACTGAAGCTTTCTTT
CDR3aa: CASSIRAGVTEAFF

abundance: NA
len: 14
d_gene: NA
v_gene: TRBV4-3
j_gene: TRBJ1-2
CDR3nt: TGCGCCAGCAGCCCCCGTTGGGCCTCCGGTGGCTACACCTTC
CDR3aa: CASSPRWASGGYTF

abundance: NA
len: 15
d_gene: NA
v_gene: TRBV18
j_gene: TRBJ2-3
CDR3nt: TGTGCCAGCTCAATTGAATCGGGGAGAACAGATACGCAGTATTTT
CDR3aa: CASSIESGRTDTQYF

abundance: once
len: 15
d_gene: TRBD1
v_gene: TRBV14
j_gene: TRBJ2-7
CDR3nt: TGTGCCAGCAGCCGAACCGGGACAGGGCACTACGAGCAGTACTTC
CDR3aa: CASSRTGTGHYEQYF

abundance: NA
len: 14
d_gene: TRBD1
v_gene: TRBV15
j_gene: TRBJ1-2
CDR3nt: TGTGCCACCAGCCCGGACAGGGCCGGCTATGGCTACACCTTC
CDR3aa: CATSPDRAGYGYTF

abundance: NA
len: 14
d_gene: NA
v_gene: TRBV6-5
j_gene: TRBJ2-1
CDR3nt: TGTGCCAGCAGTTACTCTGGGGGGTCGGATGAGCAGTTCTTC
CDR3aa: CASSYSGGSDEQFF

abundance: NA
len: 16
d_gene: TRBD1
v_gene: TRBV18
j_gene: TRBJ2-7
CDR3nt: TGTGCCAGCTCACCTTTCGACAGGGGTATAGTCTACGAGCAGTACTTC
CDR3aa: CASSPFDRGIVYEQYF

abundance: NA
len: 12
d_gene: NA
v_gene: TRBV2
j_gene: TRBJ2-5
CDR3nt: TGTGCCAGCAGTGAACAGGGGAGGACCCAGTACTTC
CDR3aa: CASSEQGRTQYF

abundance: NA
len: 14
d_gene: TRBD1
v_gene: TRBV28
j_gene: TRBJ2-7
CDR3nt: TGTGCCAGCAGTTTACCCCACAGGGGCTGGGAGCAGTACTTC
CDR3aa: CASSLPHRGWEQYF

abundance: NA
len: 16
d_gene: TRBD1
v_gene: TRBV4-1
j_gene: TRBJ1-4
CDR3nt: TGCGCCAGCAGCCAACTTCCGGGACAGGGGAAATCAAAACTGTTTTTT
CDR3aa: CASSQLPGQGKSKLFF

abundance: once
len: 14
d_gene: TRBD2
v_gene: TRBV19
j_gene: TRBJ2-3
CDR3nt: TGTGCCAGTAGGAGCGTTTCAGGACTAGGAACGCAGTATTTT
CDR3aa: CASRSVSGLGTQYF

abundance: NA
len: 15
d_gene: NA
v_gene: TRBV27
j_gene: TRBJ2-5
CDR3nt: TGTGCCAGCAGTTTTGTCGGCTTGGCGGGAGAGACCCAGTACTTC
CDR3aa: CASSFVGLAGETQYF

abundance: few
len: 12
d_gene: TRBD1
v_gene: TRBV27
j_gene: TRBJ2-7
CDR3nt: TGTGCCAGCAGGGGGACAGGGTACGAGCAGTACTTC
CDR3aa: CASRGTGYEQYF

abundance: few
len: 13
d_gene: NA
v_gene: TRBV30
j_gene: TRBJ2-5
CDR3nt: TGTGCCTGGTCGGTGGCGGTTTTGGGGACCCAGTACTTC
CDR3aa: CAWSVAVLGTQYF

abundance: few
len: 14
d_gene: TRBD1
v_gene: TRBV19
j_gene: TRBJ2-2
CDR3nt: TGTGCCAGTAGTAACAGGGGGTTGACCGGGGAGCTGTTTTTT
CDR3aa: CASSNRGLTGELFF

abundance: NA
len: 14
d_gene: TRBD1
v_gene: TRBV7-9
j_gene: TRBJ2-7
CDR3nt: TGTGCCAGCAGCTTAGGGGACAGCTACTACGAGCAGTACTTC
CDR3aa: CASSLGDSYYEQYF

abundance: NA
len: 17
d_gene: TRBD1
v_gene: TRBV7-9
j_gene: TRBJ1-4
CDR3nt: TGTGCCAGCAGCCCTCCGGGACAGGGTCAAACTAATGAAAAACTGTTTTTT
CDR3aa: CASSPPGQGQTNEKLFF

abundance: NA
len: 14
d_gene: TRBD1
v_gene: TRBV5-6
j_gene: TRBJ2-7
CDR3nt: TGTGCCAGCAGCCTTGGGACAGGGCCCTACGAGCAGTACTTC
CDR3aa: CASSLGTGPYEQYF

abundance: few
len: 11
d_gene: NA
v_gene: TRBV20-1
j_gene: TRBJ1-2
CDR3nt: TGCAGTGCTAACAGTAACTATGGCTACACCTTC
CDR3aa: CSANSNYGYTF

abundance: NA
len: 11
d_gene: NA
v_gene: TRBV19
j_gene: TRBJ2-3
CDR3nt: TGTGCCACCAGGGCTTCAGATACGCAGTATTTT
CDR3aa: CATRASDTQYF

abundance: NA
len: 15
d_gene: NA
v_gene: TRBV18
j_gene: TRBJ2-1
CDR3nt: TGTGCCAGCTCACCACCCTCCCAATGGAGGGATGAGCAGTTCTTC
CDR3aa: CASSPPSQWRDEQFF

abundance: NA
len: 14
d_gene: TRBD1
v_gene: TRBV7-7
j_gene: TRBJ2-7
CDR3nt: TGTGCTAGCAGCTTAGAAGACAGGGGAGGAGAGCAGTACTTC
CDR3aa: CASSLEDRGGEQYF

abundance: NA
len: 13
d_gene: NA
v_gene: TRBV5-4
j_gene: TRBJ1-5
CDR3nt: TGTGCCAGCAGCTCCGACGGGTGGCAGCCCCAGCATTTT
CDR3aa: CASSSDGWQPQHF

abundance: NA
len: 15
d_gene: TRBD2
v_gene: TRBV30
j_gene: TRBJ2-3
CDR3nt: TGTGCCTGGAGAATCCGGGAGGGCCGCGGTTATACGCAGTATTTT
CDR3aa: CAWRIREGRGYTQYF

abundance: NA
len: 15
d_gene: NA
v_gene: TRBV2
j_gene: TRBJ2-1
CDR3nt: TGTGCCAGCAGTGGGCGGGAACGGGCCTACAATGAGCAGTTCTTC
CDR3aa: CASSGRERAYNEQFF

abundance: NA
len: 19
d_gene: NA
v_gene: TRBV28
j_gene: TRBJ2-6
CDR3nt: TGTGCCAGCAGTTTACCTCAATCGAGACAGCGCGCTGGGGCCAACGTCCTGACTTTC
CDR3aa: CASSLPQSRQRAGANVLTF

abundance: NA
len: 13
d_gene: NA
v_gene: TRBV5-1
j_gene: TRBJ1-1
CDR3nt: TGCGCCAGCAGCTTGGCGGGAGACACTGAAGCTTTCTTT
CDR3aa: CASSLAGDTEAFF

abundance: NA
len: 14
d_gene: NA
v_gene: TRBV6-5
j_gene: TRBJ1-2
CDR3nt: TGTGCCAGCAGTAGGACCGGGAGGACCTATGGCTACACCTTC
CDR3aa: CASSRTGRTYGYTF

abundance: NA
len: 17
d_gene: TRBD1
v_gene: TRBV19
j_gene: TRBJ2-7
CDR3nt: TGTGCCAGTAGTATAGGACGGACAGGACAGGGGAAAGACGAGCAGTACTTC
CDR3aa: CASSIGRTGQGKDEQYF

abundance: NA
len: 20
d_gene: TRBD2
v_gene: TRBV6-1
j_gene: TRBJ2-5
CDR3nt: TGTGCCAGCAGTGAAGCGCGATACATGGAGCGGGGATCTCTTAAAGAGACCCAGTACTTC
CDR3aa: CASSEARYMERGSLKETQYF

abundance: NA
len: 17
d_gene: TRBD1
v_gene: TRBV30
j_gene: TRBJ1-1
CDR3nt: TGTGCCTGGAGTCCTGATCCTGCCGGGACAGTGAACACTGAAGCTTTCTTT
CDR3aa: CAWSPDPAGTVNTEAFF

abundance: NA
len: 14
d_gene: NA
v_gene: TRBV7-8
j_gene: TRBJ1-2
CDR3nt: TGTGCCAGCAGCCTCCGTCTCGACAGCTATGGCTACACCTTC
CDR3aa: CASSLRLDSYGYTF

abundance: NA
len: 16
d_gene: TRBD1
v_gene: TRBV7-3
j_gene: TRBJ2-7
CDR3nt: TGTGCCAGCAGCCCAGGTCCTACAGGGGGCGGCTACGAGCAGTACTTC
CDR3aa: CASSPGPTGGGYEQYF

abundance: NA
len: 14
d_gene: TRBD1
v_gene: TRBV18
j_gene: TRBJ1-1
CDR3nt: TGTGCCAGCTCTCGAGACAGGGTTAACACTGAAGCTTTCTTT
CDR3aa: CASSRDRVNTEAFF

abundance: NA
len: 16
d_gene: TRBD2
v_gene: TRBV4-1
j_gene: TRBJ2-7
CDR3nt: TGCGCCAGCAGCCAAGATCAGGCTAGCGGAGCCTACGAGCAGTACTTC
CDR3aa: CASSQDQASGAYEQYF

abundance: NA
len: 16
d_gene: TRBD2
v_gene: TRBV27
j_gene: TRBJ2-2
CDR3nt: TGTGCCAGCAAAGGCGCGCCAGCGGGAGTTAGCGGGGAGCTGTTTTTT
CDR3aa: CASKGAPAGVSGELFF

abundance: once
len: 16
d_gene: NA
v_gene: TRBV5-1
j_gene: TRBJ2-1
CDR3nt: TGCGCCAGCAGTCGCTACTTGGACGGGGGACGGAATGAGCAGTTCTTC
CDR3aa: CASSRYLDGGRNEQFF

abundance: NA
len: 16
d_gene: TRBD1
v_gene: TRBV30
j_gene: TRBJ2-2
CDR3nt: TGTGCCTGGAGTGGCGGGACAGGGGGTAACACCGGGGAGCTGTTTTTT
CDR3aa: CAWSGGTGGNTGELFF

abundance: NA
len: 17
d_gene: NA
v_gene: TRBV27
j_gene: TRBJ2-2
CDR3nt: TGTGCCAGCAGTCCTAAATACAGGGATTTAGGCACCGGGGAGCTGTTTTTT
CDR3aa: CASSPKYRDLGTGELFF

abundance: few
len: 16
d_gene: TRBD1
v_gene: TRBV28
j_gene: TRBJ1-2
CDR3nt: TGTGCCAGCAGTAAGTCCGGGACAGGGGATCTATCTGGCTACACCTTC
CDR3aa: CASSKSGTGDLSGYTF

abundance: NA
len: 16
d_gene: TRBD1
v_gene: TRBV4-3
j_gene: TRBJ1-5
CDR3nt: TGCGCCAGCAGCCAAGACCCCGGGACAGGGATTCAGCCCCAGCATTTT
CDR3aa: CASSQDPGTGIQPQHF

abundance: NA
len: 18
d_gene: TRBD1
v_gene: TRBV7-6
j_gene: TRBJ2-7
CDR3nt: TGTGCCAGCAGCTTTCACTCATCGGACAGGGGGCAATCCTACGAGCAGTACTTC
CDR3aa: CASSFHSSDRGQSYEQYF

abundance: NA
len: 13
d_gene: TRBD2
v_gene: TRBV7-3
j_gene: TRBJ2-5
CDR3nt: TGTGCCAGCAGCAGGCGGGAGGGAGAGACCCAGTACTTC
CDR3aa: CASSRREGETQYF

abundance: NA
len: 14
d_gene: TRBD2
v_gene: TRBV2
j_gene: TRBJ2-5
CDR3nt: TGTGCCAGCAGTGGGGCTAGCGGCCAAGAGACCCAGTACTTC
CDR3aa: CASSGASGQETQYF

abundance: NA
len: 15
d_gene: TRBD1
v_gene: TRBV2
j_gene: TRBJ1-5
CDR3nt: TGTGCCAGCAGTGAAGAGGGACAGGGAAATCAGCCCCAGCATTTT
CDR3aa: CASSEEGQGNQPQHF

abundance: NA
len: 13
d_gene: NA
v_gene: TRBV28
j_gene: TRBJ2-3
CDR3nt: TGTGCCAGCAGAAACAGGAACACAGATACGCAGTATTTT
CDR3aa: CASRNRNTDTQYF

abundance: NA
len: 17
d_gene: TRBD2
v_gene: TRBV10-2
j_gene: TRBJ2-2
CDR3nt: TGCGCCAGCAGTGTGGCGGCGGGAGGGCCTCTCACCGGGGAGCTGTTTTTT
CDR3aa: CASSVAAGGPLTGELFF